One and the same sample provided the 27 T cell receptor beta chains below, sequenced in a study of CD8 T cells in Susac syndrome. When the RNA was reverse transcribed, random hexamers were used with an input of roughly 0.5 to 1 ug. TCRdb re-called the immunoSEQ multiplex PCR reads through MiXCR, storing one row per CDR3 protein. This table has around 150,000 distinct CDR3 sequences, 90% to 95% appearing once. The sequencing sample was made of CD4+ T cells from PBMCs. The receptors were sampled from a human donor in good health.

The chain employs TRBV3-1 and TRBJ2-7; maybe TRBD1 (6 bases). The CDR3 totals 12 residues. Germline lookup yields CDR1 LGHDT and CDR2 YNNKEL (reference sequence). V dropped 1 base and J dropped 7 bases, with 8 bases sitting between them. The CDR3 nucleotides read TGTGCCAGCAGCCAAGCAGGGGTAGAGCAGTACTTC. The encoded protein is CASSQAGVEQYF.

The chain joins TRBV3-1 to TRBJ1-6; D not resolved. Germline assignment: CDR1 LGHDT and CDR2 YNNKEL (reference sequence). The length of the CDR3 is 12 residues. The V gene lost 4 bases and the J gene lost 7 bases, with 5 bases spanning the gap. The CDR3 DNA follows: TGTGCCAGCAGCCGAGGGAATTCACCCCTCCACTTT. It translates to CASSRGNSPLHF.

The chain is built from TRBV4-2 and TRBJ2-7, with TRBD1 identical over 9 bases. Germline values: CDR1 LGHNA, CDR2 YNFKEQ. This CDR3 has 14 residues. Trimming at V came to 0 bases and at J to 7 bases, leaving 4 bases not matched to a gene. The CDR3 coding sequence is TGTGCCAGCAGCCAAGATTACAGGGGGCGAGAGCAGTACTTC. Encoded protein: CASSQDYRGREQYF.

To note about this clonotype: Sequence at one end of the junction differs from germline and may be a read error. The chain carries TRBV7-2 and TRBJ2-3; possibly TRBD2 for D (5 bases). CDR3 length equals 15 residues. CDR1 is SGHTA and CDR2 is FQGNSA in the germline V gene. The CDR3 bases are TGTGCCAGCACCTTAGGAGGAGGTCTTACAGATACGCAGTATTTT. Protein product: CASTLGGGLTDTQYF.

V gene TRBV24-1 combines with J gene TRBJ2-1, with D perhaps given as TRBD1 or TRBD2 (5 bases each). This CDR3 spans 16 amino acids. The V end lost 5 bases, the J end lost 6 bases, and 19 bases lay between the germline ends. Germline V lookup: CDR1 KGHDR, CDR2 SFDVKD. CDR3 loop: CATSAPGTAPRNEQFF. Written as DNA, the CDR3 is TGTGCCACCAGTGCCCCTGGGACGGCGCCCCGCAATGAGCAGTTCTTC.

J is TRBJ1-2 and V is TRBV30, with TRBD1 matching over 9 bases. J was trimmed by 5 bases and V by 4 bases; bases with no gene match: 2. Looked up from germline, CDR1 is GTSNPN and CDR2 is SVGIG (reference sequence). This CDR3 has 12 amino acids. The CDR3 nucleotides read TGTGCCTGGACCGGGACAGGGTATGGCTACACCTTC. Its protein is CAWTGTGYGYTF. Using reference TRBV30 and TRBJ1-2 for the parts outside the CDR3, the full variable domain is SQTIHQWPATLVQPVGSPLSLECTVEGTSNPNLYWYRQAAGRGLQLLFYSVGIGQISSEVPQNLSASRPQDRQFILSSKKLLLSDSGFYLCAWTGTGYGYTFGSGTRLTVV.

V usage is TRBV5-4 and J usage is TRBJ1-1, with 9 bases aligning to TRBD1. Germline CDR1 and CDR2: SGHNT and YYREEE (reference sequence). This CDR3 is 14 amino acids long. V lost 3 bases and J lost 6; bases outside the gene matches: 6. The CDR3 sequence is CASSYSGTGSEAFF. CDR3 nucleotide sequence: TGTGCCAGCAGCTACTCCGGGACAGGGTCTGAAGCTTTCTTT.

The chain joins TRBV2 to TRBJ2-5, with TRBD1 matching over 9 bases. There are 13 residues in the CDR3. CDR1 and CDR2 (germline): SNHLY, FYNNEI. V shed 6 bases and J 3 bases; nucleotides not matched to a gene: 2. The CDR3 loop is CASRRTGEETQYF. The DNA of the CDR3 is TGTGCCAGCAGACGGACAGGGGAAGAGACCCAGTACTTC. Full variable domain (remainder filled in from reference TRBV2 and TRBJ2-5): EPEVTQTPSHQVTQMGQEVILRCVPISNHLYFYWYRQILGQKVEFLVSFYNNEISEKSEIFDDQFSVERPDGSNFTLKIRSTKLEDSAMYFCASRRTGEETQYFGPGTRLLVL.

Here the CDR3 DNA reads TGTGCCAGCAGCGGAAGACAGGGGGCGGGTAACTATGGCTACACCTTC. It codes for CASSGRQGAGNYGYTF. V and J are TRBV9 and TRBJ1-2, with 10 bases identical to TRBD1. There are 16 residues in the CDR3. Germline assignment: CDR1 SGDLS and CDR2 YYNGEE. V shed 3 bases, J shed 1 base, and the junction held 6 bases outside the gene matches.

CDR3 sequence (DNA): TGCGCCAGCAGCCAAGATGTCGGGATAGTTAACACTGAAGCTTTCTTT. Protein product: CASSQDVGIVNTEAFF. The chain recombines TRBV4-3 with TRBJ1-1; D remains unclear. Germline values: CDR1 LGHNA, CDR2 YSLEER. This CDR3 is 16 amino acids long. Trimming took off 0 bases at V and 2 bases at J, with 13 bases between the two ends.

The chain couples TRBV27 to TRBJ2-5; D is unresolved. This CDR3 comprises 14 residues. V lost 6 bases and J 1 base, leaving 12 bases between the germline ends. Per the germline V gene, CDR1 is MNHEY and CDR2 is SMNVEV (reference sequence). CDR3 loop: CASSPWQAQETQYF. The CDR3 DNA is TGTGCCAGCAGCCCCTGGCAGGCCCAAGAGACCCAGTACTTC.

The chain recombines TRBV18 with TRBJ1-6, with TRBD1 matching over 7 bases. The CDR3 is 15 residues long. Germline trimming cut 3 bases from V and 7 bases from J; bases unmatched to any gene: 6. CDR1 is KGHSH and CDR2 is LQKENI in the germline V gene. The CDR3 DNA is TGTGCCAGCTCACCGGAGACAGGGCTAAATTCACCCCTCCACTTT. The encoded protein is CASSPETGLNSPLHF.

V gene TRBV6-5 combines with J gene TRBJ1-2; no clear D. Trimming stripped 10 bases from V and 0 bases from J, with 15 bases between. The V gene's germline CDR1 is MNHEY and CDR2 SVGAGI. CDR3 length equals 14 residues. The CDR3 nucleotides read TGTGCCACCTTTGTCGGGATAGCTAACTATGGCTACACCTTC. It is translated as CATFVGIANYGYTF.

The V gene is TRBV28, the J gene TRBJ2-3; 7 bases fit TRBD2. The germline gives CDR1 MDHEN, CDR2 SYDVKM. With 6 bases clipped from V and 0 bases from J, the junction kept 6 bases outside the gene matches. CDR3 length equals 15 residues. CDR3 residues: CASRSSGTSTDTQYF. CDR3 DNA: TGTGCCAGCAGATCGAGCGGGACTAGCACAGATACGCAGTATTTT. The variable domain in full, completed from reference TRBV28 and TRBJ2-3, reads DVKVTQSSRYLVKRTGEKVFLECVQDMDHENMFWYRQDPGLGLRLIYFSYDVKMKEKGDIPEGYSVSREKKERFSLILESASTNQTSMYLCASRSSGTSTDTQYFGPGTRLTVL.

V gene TRBV20-1 combines with J gene TRBJ2-5, with TRBD2 matching over 9 bases. V was pared by 6 bases and J by 4 bases, with 12 bases of the junction left unmatched. Germline loops: CDR1 DFQATT, CDR2 SNEGSKA (reference sequence). This CDR3 spans 15 amino acids. The CDR3 loop reads CSAARRLAGRETQYF. The DNA for the CDR3 is TGCAGTGCCGCGAGGCGGCTAGCGGGGAGAGAGACCCAGTACTTC.

In DNA, the CDR3 is TGCAGTGCTAGAGATCTTCGCAGGGTGGGGTTCTTC. Protein sequence: CSARDLRRVGFF. This sequence joins TRBV20-1 and TRBJ2-1, with a tentative D call TRBD1 (5 bases). In germline, CDR1 is DFQATT, CDR2 SNEGSKA (reference sequence). The CDR3 totals 12 residues. Trimming took off 0 bases at V and 15 bases at J, with 15 bases between the two ends.

The chain couples TRBV3-1 to TRBJ1-1; D might be TRBD1 (5 bases). The CDR3 spans 16 residues. Germline CDR1 reads LGHDT; CDR2 reads YNNKEL (reference sequence). Trimming took off 1 base at V and 3 bases at J, with 15 bases between the two ends. CDR3 nucleotide sequence: TGTGCCAGCAGCCAAGGGGGTGGGCAGGGCGACACTGAAGCTTTCTTT. Protein sequence: CASSQGGGQGDTEAFF.

The J gene is TRBJ2-3, the V gene TRBV3-1; unclear D gene. This CDR3 has 13 amino acids. The germline V and J ends were trimmed by 1 base and 4 bases, with 6 bases remaining between them. Looked up from germline, CDR1 is LGHDT and CDR2 is YNNKEL (reference sequence). The CDR3 loop reads CASSQAVADTQYF. For the CDR3, the DNA is TGTGCCAGCAGCCAAGCGGTGGCAGATACGCAGTATTTT.

V gene TRBV20-1 combines with J gene TRBJ2-1; 8 positions match TRBD2. Trimming cost V 4 bases and J 6 bases; bases outside gene matches: 5. This CDR3 has 13 amino acids. CDR1 is DFQATT, CDR2 SNEGSKA, per germline (reference sequence). The CDR3 protein is CSATGTRLNEQFF. CDR3 sequence (DNA): TGCAGTGCTACCGGGACTAGGCTCAATGAGCAGTTCTTC.

V gene TRBV28 combines with J gene TRBJ2-3; D is uncertain. The CDR3 has 15 residues. V lost 6 bases and J lost 1, with 14 bases in between. The germline V gene has CDR1 MDHEN and CDR2 SYDVKM. CDR3 bases: TGTGCCAGCAGAAATTTGGCGGTGCGCACAGATACGCAGTATTTT. Translated: CASRNLAVRTDTQYF.

The gene calls are TRBV10-3 and TRBJ2-5; TRBD2 might be the D (6 bases). V shed 10 bases and J shed 4 bases, with 16 bases lying between them. The CDR3 is 13 amino acids. CDR1 and CDR2 from the germline V gene are ENHRY and SYGVKD. The CDR3 spells CATTIPGLETQYF. The DNA for the CDR3 is TGTGCCACGACGATTCCGGGACTAGAGACCCAGTACTTC.

The J gene is TRBJ1-2, the V gene TRBV9; 7 nucleotides line up with TRBD1. The V gene end was trimmed by 4 bases and the J gene end by 4 bases; junction bases not matched to a gene: 10. The CDR3 is 15 amino acids. The germline V gene has CDR1 SGDLS and CDR2 YYNGEE. CDR3 amino acids: CASSSTADRAYGYTF. Written as DNA, the CDR3 is TGTGCCAGCAGCTCAACCGCCGACAGGGCCTATGGCTACACCTTC.

The rearrangement links TRBV7-9 to TRBJ1-1, with D unclear. Trimming left V 6 bases short and J 0 bases short, with 11 bases between. The CDR3 loop spans 14 amino acids. In germline, CDR1 is SEHNR, CDR2 FQNEAQ (reference sequence). In DNA form, the CDR3 reads TGTGCCAGCAGTCCCCAAGGAATGAACACTGAAGCTTTCTTT. Translation gives CASSPQGMNTEAFF.

The chain combines TRBV5-1 with TRBJ2-5; the D gene could be TRBD1 or TRBD2 (5 bases each). V was cut by 0 bases and J by 3 bases, with 12 bases left in between. This CDR3 is 15 amino acids long. CDR1 is SGHRS and CDR2 is YFSETQ in the germline V gene. CDR3 sequence: CASSLGGRGEETQYF. CDR3 DNA sequence: TGCGCCAGCAGCTTGGGGGGCCGGGGAGAAGAGACCCAGTACTTC.

The rearrangement joins TRBV4-3 to TRBJ2-3; D is undetermined. The CDR3 has 14 residues. The germline gives CDR1 LGHNA, CDR2 YSLEER. The V end was cut by 4 bases, the J end by 0 bases, with 8 bases between. In DNA, the CDR3 is TGCGCCAGCAGCCCAGCCACTAGCACAGATACGCAGTATTTT. It yields the protein CASSPATSTDTQYF.

In this sample, this clonotype turned up a few times. CDR3 region: CSASRTADQPQHF. As DNA, the CDR3 is TGCAGTGCTTCACGGACAGCGGACCAGCCCCAGCATTTT. The chain employs TRBV20-1 and TRBJ1-5; perhaps TRBD1 as D (6 bases). Germline assignment: CDR1 DFQATT and CDR2 SNEGSKA (reference sequence). Trimming stripped 5 bases from V and 7 bases from J, with 15 bases between. The CDR3 consists of 13 residues.

The chain has TRBV13 and TRBJ2-5, with a tentative D call TRBD2 (5 bases). This CDR3 contains 14 residues. Germline V gene sequence: CDR1 PRHDT, CDR2 FYEKMQ (reference sequence). The V and J ends lost 5 bases and 1 base respectively, with 11 bases between them. As DNA, the CDR3 is TGTGCCAGCAGCGAGCGGCATGGCCAAGAGACCCAGTACTTC. Its protein is CASSERHGQETQYF.